Below, 27 T cell receptor beta chains from the same sample are listed, as sequenced in a study of blood T cell repertoires in COVID-19. Sequenced by immunoSEQ multiplex PCR; TCRdb stores in-frame clones only, minus some. The table includes 27,000 or so clones, roughly 80% detected once. The sequenced sample was peripheral blood. Receptor source: a man aged 70 or older with active COVID-19.

CDR3 in DNA: TGTGCCAGCAGCCAACGGGGGGGGACTAGCGGGTTGTTGGAGACCCAGTACTTC. Its protein product is CASSQRGGTSGLLETQYF. V usage is TRBV4-2 and J usage is TRBJ2-5, with 12 bases that match TRBD2. Germline trimming cut 2 bases from V and 5 bases from J; bases unmatched to any gene: 12. Germline V gene lookup returns CDR1 LGHNA and CDR2 YNFKEQ. CDR3 length equals 18 residues.

The CDR3 region is CASSSGTGKETQYF. CDR3 in DNA: TGTGCCAGCTCATCGGGGACAGGGAAAGAGACCCAGTACTTC. V is TRBV18 and J is TRBJ2-5, with TRBD1 matching 9 bases. Germline-derived CDR1 and CDR2 are KGHSH and LQKENI. J was trimmed by 3 bases and V by 5 bases; bases with no gene match: 4. The CDR3 loop spans 14 amino acids.

Ten or more counts support this clone. The chain has TRBV27 and TRBJ1-1; 8 bases match TRBD1. Trimming removed 6 bases from V and 4 bases from J; junction bases left unmatched: 4. The germline V gene has CDR1 MNHEY and CDR2 SMNVEV (reference sequence). CDR3 size: 13 residues. The CDR3 region is CASSQDRATEAFF. The CDR3 DNA is TGTGCCAGCAGCCAGGACAGGGCCACTGAAGCTTTCTTT.

The J gene is TRBJ1-1, the V gene TRBV27; TRBD1 might be the D (5 bases). V dropped 4 bases and J dropped 0 bases, with 12 bases sitting between them. Per germline, CDR1 MNHEY and CDR2 SMNVEV (reference sequence). The CDR3 contains 15 residues. The CDR3 sequence is CASSSPRGVNTEAFF. The CDR3 nucleotides read TGTGCCAGCAGTTCGCCGCGGGGGGTGAACACTGAAGCTTTCTTT.

The genes are TRBV5-1 and TRBJ1-1; a possible D gene is TRBD1 (5 bases). This CDR3 is 14 amino acids long. Trimming removed 0 bases at V and 1 base at J, with 7 bases between. CDR1 is SGHRS, CDR2 YFSETQ, per germline. The CDR3 sequence is CASSLDQGNTEAFF. In DNA form, the CDR3 reads TGCGCCAGCAGCTTGGATCAGGGGAACACTGAAGCTTTCTTT.

The rearrangement uses TRBV10-1 and TRBJ2-3, with TRBD2 identical over 15 bases. J gave up 6 bases and V 1 base, and 2 bases lay outside the gene matches. Per the germline V gene, CDR1 is WNHNN and CDR2 is SYGVQD (reference sequence). This CDR3 has 16 amino acids. The CDR3 DNA follows: TGCGCCAGCAGTGAGTTCGGACTAGCGGGGGGGGATACGCAGTATTTT. Residues: CASSEFGLAGGDTQYF.

The table lists this clone with a few counts. V is TRBV5-1 and J is TRBJ2-1, with 7 bases that match TRBD2. After removal of 2 bases from V and 7 bases from J, the junction contained 6 bases not matched to a gene. This CDR3 contains 14 residues. Germline V lookup: CDR1 SGHRS, CDR2 YFSETQ. The CDR3 DNA sequence: TGCGCCAGCAGCTTCGGACTAGATGTGAATGAGCAGTTCTTC. It encodes CASSFGLDVNEQFF.

J is TRBJ2-2 and V is TRBV20-1; D is possibly TRBD2 (5 bases). Germline CDR1 is DFQATT and CDR2 is SNEGSKA (reference sequence). The V end lost 3 bases, the J end lost 4 bases, and 15 bases lay between the germline ends. CDR3 size: 15 residues. Here the CDR3 DNA reads TGCAGTGCTAGTGTAGATTCTCGGGGCACCGGGGAGCTGTTTTTT. It codes for CSASVDSRGTGELFF.

The chain carries TRBV7-3 and TRBJ1-1, with 8 bases that match TRBD1. Germline V gives CDR1 SGHTA, CDR2 FQGTGA. The CDR3 consists of 12 residues. Trimming removed 5 bases from V and 7 bases from J; junction bases left unmatched: 3. This CDR3 reads CASSPQGGEAFF. Written as DNA, the CDR3 is TGTGCCAGCAGCCCACAGGGGGGTGAAGCTTTCTTT.

On this clone itself: One end of the junction does not line up with germline, which may come from a read error. This chain uses TRBV14 with TRBJ1-1, with D possibly being TRBD1 (5 bases). This CDR3 region has 14 residues. The germline CDR1 and CDR2 sequences are SGHDN and FVKESK. The CDR3 nucleotides are TGTGCCAGCAGCCAAGATAAGGGGAACGCTGAAGCTTTCTTT. Its translation: CASSQDKGNAEAFF.

The rearrangement links TRBV3-1 (or the pseudogene TRBV3-2) to TRBJ2-3; D might be TRBD1 (5 bases). Germline CDR1 LGHDT, CDR2 YNNKEL (reference sequence). There are 17 residues in the CDR3. The V gene lost 1 base and the J gene lost 1 base, with 15 bases spanning the gap. CDR3 in DNA: TGTGCCAGCAGCCAAGGTTCTGGATTCAGGGGCACAGATACGCAGTATTTT. Translating gives CASSQGSGFRGTDTQYF.

Here the CDR3 DNA reads TGTGCCTGGAGTGTACCGGACAGAGAAAATTCACCCCTCCACTTT. Translating gives CAWSVPDRENSPLHF. The chain uses TRBV30 and TRBJ1-6; TRBD1 is a possible D gene (6 bases). V shed 0 bases and J shed 7 bases, with 13 bases lying between them. CDR1 and CDR2 (germline): GTSNPN, SVGIG (reference sequence). This CDR3 comprises 15 residues.

The genes are TRBV4-1 and TRBJ2-5, with 8 bases aligning to TRBD1. The CDR3 sequence is 15 residues long. CDR1 is MGHRA, CDR2 YSYEKL, per germline. Losses at the gene ends were 4 bases for V and 4 bases for J; bases not matched to a gene: 8. The CDR3 DNA sequence: TGCGCCAGCAGCCTTCGGACCACAGGGGGAGAGACCCAGTACTTC. Residues: CASSLRTTGGETQYF.

This rearrangement joins TRBV5-1 to TRBJ2-2, with D hard to call. V was clipped by 5 bases and J by 5 bases, with 10 bases between them. Germline CDR1 SGHRS, CDR2 YFSETQ. The CDR3 is 13 amino acids. The CDR3 loop reads CASSPLLTGELFF. Here the CDR3 DNA reads TGCGCCAGCAGTCCTCTATTAACCGGGGAGCTGTTTTTT.

The rearrangement links TRBV18 to TRBJ1-1; 7 nucleotides line up with TRBD1. CDR1 is KGHSH, CDR2 LQKENI, per germline. J lost 2 bases, V lost 4 bases, and 13 bases had no gene match. The CDR3 length is 17 residues. Here the CDR3 reads CASSLRTGTLSNTEAFF. The DNA of the CDR3 is TGTGCCAGCTCACTAAGGACAGGAACACTATCAAACACTGAAGCTTTCTTT. Full variable domain (remainder filled in from reference TRBV18 and TRBJ1-1): NAGVMQNPRHLVRRRGQEARLRCSPMKGHSHVYWYRQLPEEGLKFMVYLQKENIIDESGMPKERFSAEFPKEGPSILRIQQVVRGDSAAYFCASSLRTGTLSNTEAFFGQGTRLTVV.

This sequence joins TRBV21-1 and TRBJ2-1; the table calls TRBD1, which could not be checked here. TRBV21-1 corresponds to a pseudogene. The CDR3 runs 16 residues. CDR3 DNA: TGTGCCAGCAGCGTTAAGACAGGGACCATCTCAGAAAAACAGTTCTTC. This sequence encodes CASSVKTGTISEKQFF.

The J gene is TRBJ2-1, the V gene TRBV4-1; D is uncertain. Trimming took 5 bases from V and 9 from J, leaving 14 bases between them. CDR3 size: 13 residues. Germline V lookup: CDR1 MGHRA, CDR2 YSYEKL. The CDR3 loop reads CASSDFTIGEQFF. DNA of the CDR3: TGCGCCAGCAGCGACTTTACTATTGGTGAGCAGTTCTTC.

This clone has only one observation. The chain couples TRBV5-1 to TRBJ2-2; D is perhaps TRBD1 (5 bases). This CDR3 comprises 17 residues. Germline V gene sequence: CDR1 SGHRS, CDR2 YFSETQ. The V end lost 0 bases, the J end lost 0 bases, and 12 bases lay between the germline ends. This chain's CDR3 is CASSLEAQGSNTGELFF. The CDR3 DNA reads TGCGCCAGCAGCTTGGAAGCGCAGGGATCGAACACCGGGGAGCTGTTTTTT.

The V gene is TRBV5-5, the J gene TRBJ1-4; 8 nucleotides align to TRBD1. Germline trimming cut 2 bases from V and 3 bases from J; bases unmatched to any gene: 18. Germline CDR1 is SGHKS and CDR2 is YYEKEE (reference sequence). There are 20 residues in the CDR3. CDR3 nucleotide sequence: TGTGCCAGCAGCTTAAGGTGGCAGGGGGCTGGTACGGGGGCTAATGAAAAACTGTTTTTT. This gives the protein CASSLRWQGAGTGANEKLFF.

The chain carries TRBV15 and TRBJ2-1; D not certain. V lost 5 bases and J 0 bases, leaving 8 bases between the germline ends. The CDR3 spans 14 residues. Germline CDR1 reads LNHNV; CDR2 reads YYDKDF (reference sequence). The CDR3 loop is CATSASDSYNEQFF. DNA of the CDR3: TGTGCCACCAGCGCGAGCGACTCCTACAATGAGCAGTTCTTC.

This rearrangement joins TRBV29-1 to TRBJ2-7; 10 bases are a match to TRBD2. The V and J ends lost 1 base and 3 bases, in that order; junction bases with no gene match: 12. This CDR3 is 17 amino acids long. CDR1 SQVTM and CDR2 ANQGSEA come from the germline V gene. The CDR3 nucleotides are TGCAGCGTTGAAGGCCCCGAACCGCTAGCGGGAGTCTACGAGCAGTACTTC. Translating it yields CSVEGPEPLAGVYEQYF.

The gene calls are TRBV10-3 and TRBJ2-1, with TRBD1 identical over 7 bases. This CDR3 has 15 amino acids. Trimming removed 10 bases from V and 1 base from J; junction bases left unmatched: 10. Germline CDR1 ENHRY, CDR2 SYGVKD. CDR3: CATTGTALSYNEQFF. The CDR3 DNA sequence: TGTGCCACCACCGGGACAGCCCTATCCTACAATGAGCAGTTCTTC.

This chain joins TRBV5-1 and TRBJ2-3; D gene ambiguous. This CDR3 has 15 amino acids. V was cut by 0 bases and J by 0 bases, with 8 bases left in between. The germline V gene encodes CDR1 SGHRS and CDR2 YFSETQ. CDR3 protein: CASSLDAASTDTQYF. CDR3 nucleotide sequence: TGCGCCAGCAGCTTGGATGCGGCTAGCACAGATACGCAGTATTTT.

The chain carries TRBV25-1 and TRBJ2-3; 7 bases map to TRBD2. CDR3 length: 16 amino acids. V shed 2 bases and J 2 bases; nucleotides not matched to a gene: 7. Germline CDR1 and CDR2: MGHDK and SYGVNS. The DNA for the CDR3 is TGTGCCAGCAGTGAACGGGGGGTACTAAACACAGATACGCAGTATTTT. This codes for CASSERGVLNTDTQYF.

The rearrangement links TRBV23-1 to TRBJ2-7; a possible D gene is TRBD2 (6 bases). TRBV23-1 is treated as an ORF (open reading frame) with a function not yet certain. The CDR3 runs to 13 residues. V was clipped by 8 bases and J by 6 bases, with 17 bases between them. In nucleotides, the CDR3 is TGCGCCAGCGGAGGGAGGAGGGGATGCGAGCAGTACTTC. Its protein is CASGGRRGCEQYF.

The chain recombines TRBV3-1 (or the pseudogene TRBV3-2) with TRBJ2-2; 10 bases are a match to TRBD2. The CDR3 length is 19 residues. V lost 4 bases and J lost 6; bases outside the gene matches: 17. The germline V gene encodes CDR1 LGHDT and CDR2 YNNKEL (reference sequence). This CDR3 reads CASSPRGPAGGLSAGELFF. The CDR3 DNA sequence: TGTGCCAGCAGCCCACGGGGTCCAGCGGGAGGGCTTTCTGCCGGGGAGCTGTTTTTT.

The J gene is TRBJ1-2, the V gene TRBV7-2, with unresolved D. The length of the CDR3 is 12 residues. The germline V gene encodes CDR1 SGHTA and CDR2 FQGNSA. The ends were cut back, 2 bases at V and 6 bases at J, with 7 bases in the middle. CDR3 nucleotide sequence: TGTGCCAGCAGCTTAAGAGCGAATGGCTACACCTTC. This codes for CASSLRANGYTF.